The 27 T cell receptor beta chains in this list originate from one sample, sequenced in a study of shared clonotypes between healthy human individuals. Some clones are missing from TCRdb's copy, which holds only in-frame ones; the method was immunoSEQ multiplex PCR. The sample lists millions of clones; approximately 94% were seen once. The sequenced material came from naive CD4+ T cells sorted from blood. Subset defined: CD45RA+ positively selected. These receptors originate from a man younger than 35 in good health.

The rearrangement links TRBV28 to TRBJ1-4; D call uncertain. This CDR3 region has 11 residues. Germline CDR1 MDHEN, CDR2 SYDVKM. V dropped 8 bases and J dropped 5 bases, with 6 bases sitting between them. The CDR3 bases are TGTGCCAGCGTCTCGAATGAAAAACTGTTTTTT. Translation: CASVSNEKLFF.

Here the CDR3 DNA reads TGTGCCAGCAGTTCTGACCCGGGACTCCAAAGCAATCAGCCCCAGCATTTT. Translated: CASSSDPGLQSNQPQHF. The chain has TRBV5-8 and TRBJ1-5; a possible D gene is TRBD1 (5 bases). The CDR3 contains 17 residues. The germline V gene encodes CDR1 SGHTS and CDR2 YDEGEE. The V end was cut by 5 bases, the J end by 1 base, with 19 bases between.

To note about this clone: Additional DNA sequences in this sample encode the identical CDR3. The chain is built from TRBV6-1 and TRBJ2-3; D is possibly TRBD1 (7 bases). The CDR3 has 15 residues. CDR1 MNHNS and CDR2 SASEGT come from the germline V gene. V shed 6 bases and J shed 4 bases, with 17 bases lying between them. The CDR3 DNA reads as TGTGCCAGCAGGCCACTAGCAGGGGGACCAGATACGCAGTATTTT. This gives the protein CASRPLAGGPDTQYF.

The chain carries TRBV6-6 and TRBJ2-5, with 7 bases matching TRBD2. The germline V gene has CDR1 MNHNY and CDR2 SVGAGI (reference sequence). The CDR3 spans 14 residues. After removal of 6 bases from V and 7 bases from J, the junction contained 11 bases not matched to a gene. CDR3 in DNA: TGTGCCAGCAGCCGGGACTATAGGGGCGGGACCCAGTACTTC. Its protein product is CASSRDYRGGTQYF.

This sequence joins TRBV7-9 and TRBJ2-1; 12 bases align to TRBD2. CDR1 and CDR2 from the germline V gene are SEHNR and FQNEAQ (reference sequence). The CDR3 length is 12 residues. The V segment lost 10 bases and the J segment 7 bases; nucleotides outside the gene matches: 2. The CDR3 DNA follows: TGTGCCACCGGGACTAGCGGGAATGAGCAGTTCTTC. Amino acid sequence: CATGTSGNEQFF.

This sequence joins TRBV19 and TRBJ2-5, with 7 positions matching TRBD2. This CDR3 spans 14 amino acids. V gave up 3 bases and J gave up 4 bases; unmatched junction bases: 5. Germline values: CDR1 LNHDA, CDR2 SQIVND (reference sequence). CDR3 sequence (DNA): TGTGCCAGTAGTATGGGGGGGATGGTAGAGACCCAGTACTTC. This encodes CASSMGGMVETQYF.

The rearrangement links TRBV12-5 to TRBJ2-5, with D possibly being TRBD1 (5 bases). Trimming removed 6 bases at V and 2 bases at J, with 13 bases between. The CDR3 sequence is 14 residues long. Germline V gene data show CDR1 as LGHNT and CDR2 as FRNRAP. The CDR3: CASGLTGDQETQYF. As DNA, the CDR3 is TGTGCTAGTGGCCTCACAGGAGATCAAGAGACCCAGTACTTC.

The chain joins TRBV25-1 to TRBJ2-3, with no clear D. The germline CDR1 and CDR2 sequences are MGHDK and SYGVNS. The CDR3 has 12 amino acids. Trimming removed 3 bases from V and 8 bases from J, with 9 bases in between. The CDR3 region is CASSEPWGTQYF. The CDR3 DNA is TGTGCCAGCAGTGAGCCCTGGGGTACGCAGTATTTT. Based on the CDR3 plus reference TRBV25-1 and TRBJ2-3, the full variable domain is EADIYQTPRYLVIGTGKKITLECSQTMGHDKMYWYQQDPGMELHLIHYSYGVNSTEKGDLSSESTVSRIRTEHFPLTLESARPSHTSQYLCASSEPWGTQYFGPGTRLTVL.

The chain couples TRBV7-2 to TRBJ2-7; D not resolved. Deletions cut 1 base from V and 2 bases from J, with 12 bases between. Germline V gene sequence: CDR1 SGHTA, CDR2 FQGNSA. The CDR3 is 15 amino acids. The CDR3 bases are TGTGCCAGCAGCTTAGGCTACTCTGGAACCTACGAGCAGTACTTC. It yields the protein CASSLGYSGTYEQYF.

The gene calls are TRBV6-5 and TRBJ2-7; D uncertain. The CDR3 has 13 amino acids. Per the germline V gene, CDR1 is MNHEY and CDR2 is SVGAGI. Trimming shortened V by 4 bases and J by 4 bases, and 11 bases separated the two germline ends. CDR3 DNA sequence: TGTGCCAGCAGTTTCGGCCCCCTGTACGAGCAGTACTTC. It encodes CASSFGPLYEQYF.

The V call is TRBV19, the J call TRBJ1-5, with no clear D. CDR3 length equals 15 residues. V was cut by 7 bases and J by 0 bases, with 13 bases left in between. CDR1 is LNHDA, CDR2 SQIVND, per germline (reference sequence). The chain's CDR3 is CASIGHLYSNQPQHF. The CDR3 region has the DNA TGTGCCAGTATCGGGCACCTCTATAGCAATCAGCCCCAGCATTTT. Looking up the rest from reference TRBV19 and TRBJ1-5 gives the full variable domain: DGGITQSPKYLFRKEGQNVTLSCEQNLNHDAMYWYRQDPGQGLRLIYYSQIVNDFQKGDIAEGYSVSREKKESFPLTVTSAQKNPTAFYLCASIGHLYSNQPQHFGDGTRLSIL.

This rearrangement joins TRBV4-3 to TRBJ2-3; TRBD2 matches 7 bases. The CDR3 sequence is 17 residues long. Trimming removed 0 bases from V and 5 bases from J; junction bases left unmatched: 11. Germline assignment: CDR1 LGHNA and CDR2 YSLEER. CDR3 sequence (DNA): TGCGCCAGCAGCCAAGATCTGGCACGCGGGAGCGTAGATACGCAGTATTTT. This encodes CASSQDLARGSVDTQYF.

The DNA for the CDR3 is TGTGCCAGCTCACCAATGGGGGGGGGCCGGGAGCAGTACTTC. Amino acid sequence: CASSPMGGGREQYF. V usage is TRBV18 and J usage is TRBJ2-7; a possible D gene is TRBD2 (7 bases). CDR1 KGHSH and CDR2 LQKENI come from the germline V gene. The V end was cut by 2 bases, the J end by 7 bases, with 15 bases between. CDR3 length: 14 residues.

The genes are TRBV19 and TRBJ2-2; no definite D call. The V end was cut by 7 bases, the J end by 4 bases, with 7 bases between. The CDR3 runs 12 residues. Germline assignment: CDR1 LNHDA and CDR2 SQIVND (reference sequence). Here the CDR3 DNA reads TGTGCCAGTAACAAGGGCACCGGGGAGCTGTTTTTT. It codes for CASNKGTGELFF. Drawing the rest from reference TRBV19 and TRBJ2-2, the complete variable domain is DGGITQSPKYLFRKEGQNVTLSCEQNLNHDAMYWYRQDPGQGLRLIYYSQIVNDFQKGDIAEGYSVSREKKESFPLTVTSAQKNPTAFYLCASNKGTGELFFGEGSRLTVL.

J is TRBJ2-5 and V is TRBV5-1, with 8 bases fitting TRBD2. There are 16 residues in the CDR3. Germline lookup yields CDR1 SGHRS and CDR2 YFSETQ. Germline trimming cut 1 base from V and 5 bases from J; bases unmatched to any gene: 10. The CDR3 here is CASSLSPGTSSETQYF. CDR3 sequence (DNA): TGCGCCAGCAGCTTGTCACCGGGGACTAGTTCCGAGACCCAGTACTTC.

This chain links TRBV10-1 with TRBJ2-7; 7 nucleotides line up with TRBD2. The germline V gene has CDR1 WNHNN and CDR2 SYGVQD (reference sequence). The CDR3 length is 14 residues. After removal of 2 bases from V and 2 bases from J, the junction contained 3 bases not matched to a gene. DNA of the CDR3: TGCGCCAGCAGTGAGGGCGGGAGTACCTACGAGCAGTACTTC. Its translation is CASSEGGSTYEQYF.

The chain recombines TRBV2 with TRBJ2-1, with 9 positions matching TRBD2. The CDR3 loop spans 17 amino acids. V shed 6 bases and J 5 bases; nucleotides not matched to a gene: 14. CDR1 SNHLY and CDR2 FYNNEI come from the germline V gene. CDR3: CASRAGTSRVSNNEQFF. The CDR3 DNA is TGTGCCAGCAGAGCCGGGACTAGCCGAGTTTCAAACAATGAGCAGTTCTTC.

This sequence joins TRBV2 and TRBJ2-7; D is perhaps TRBD2 (6 bases). Germline loops: CDR1 SNHLY, CDR2 FYNNEI. The CDR3 is 15 amino acids. The ends were cut back, 7 bases at V and 0 bases at J, with 16 bases in the middle. Written as DNA, the CDR3 is TGTGCCAGCAAGGCGGAGGAGGGTCACTCCTACGAGCAGTACTTC. Translating gives CASKAEEGHSYEQYF. The full variable domain, its missing parts supplied by reference TRBV2 and TRBJ2-7, is EPEVTQTPSHQVTQMGQEVILRCVPISNHLYFYWYRQILGQKVEFLVSFYNNEISEKSEIFDDQFSVERPDGSNFTLKIRSTKLEDSAMYFCASKAEEGHSYEQYFGPGTRLTVT.

The chain carries TRBV27 and TRBJ2-7; TRBD1 matches at 11 bases. Germline CDR1 is MNHEY and CDR2 is SMNVEV (reference sequence). V lost 0 bases to trimming and J lost 10 bases; unmatched junction nucleotides: 11. The CDR3 is made up of 16 amino acids. The DNA of the CDR3 is TGTGCCAGCAGTTTATCAGGATTAGGACAGGGGGCGGGTCAGTACTTC. Protein sequence: CASSLSGLGQGAGQYF.

This sequence joins TRBV2 and TRBJ1-1; possibly TRBD1 for D (5 bases). Trimming removed 7 bases at V and 0 bases at J, with 12 bases between. Germline CDR1 SNHLY, CDR2 FYNNEI. The CDR3 runs 14 residues. The CDR3 bases are TGTGCCAGCACCAGACAGCAATTGAACACTGAAGCTTTCTTT. Its translation is CASTRQQLNTEAFF.

V is TRBV18 and J is TRBJ2-7; unclear D gene. The CDR3 sequence is 13 residues long. Trimming pared 3 bases from V and 7 bases from J, leaving 13 bases between. Germline V lookup: CDR1 KGHSH, CDR2 LQKENI. CDR3: CASSPKGTREQYF. In nucleotides, the CDR3 is TGTGCCAGCTCACCTAAGGGAACGCGGGAGCAGTACTTC.

The V gene is TRBV7-2, the J gene TRBJ2-1; TRBD2 matches 13 bases. V shed 6 bases and J 9 bases; nucleotides not matched to a gene: 5. Germline values: CDR1 SGHTA, CDR2 FQGNSA. The CDR3 loop spans 14 amino acids. CDR3: CASSRGLAGIEQFF. In nucleotides, the CDR3 is TGTGCCAGCAGTAGGGGACTAGCGGGAATTGAGCAGTTCTTC. Based on the CDR3 plus reference TRBV7-2 and TRBJ2-1, the full variable domain is GAGVSQSPSNKVTEKGKDVELRCDPISGHTALYWYRQSLGQGLEFLIYFQGNSAPDKSGLPSDRFSAERTGGSVSTLTIQRTQQEDSAVYLCASSRGLAGIEQFFGPGTRLTVL.

A remark on this clone: Other DNA sequences in the sample encode the same CDR3. The chain joins TRBV29-1 to TRBJ1-4; no reliable D call. Trimming took off 6 bases at V and 0 bases at J, with 8 bases between the two ends. The V gene's germline CDR1 is SQVTM and CDR2 ANQGSEA. The CDR3 has 13 residues. The CDR3 is CSVGGTTNEKLFF. CDR3 bases: TGCAGCGTGGGAGGGACAACTAATGAAAAACTGTTTTTT.

The chain has TRBV30 and TRBJ2-7; D is possibly TRBD2 (6 bases). This CDR3 comprises 11 residues. The V end lost 3 bases, the J end lost 11 bases, and 14 bases lay between the germline ends. Germline V gene data show CDR1 as GTSNPN and CDR2 as SVGIG (reference sequence). CDR3 in amino acids: CAWSAYGEEYF. For the CDR3, the DNA is TGTGCCTGGAGCGCCTATGGGGAGGAGTACTTC.

Note on this clone: Other DNA sequences in this specimen translate into the identical CDR3. The V call is TRBV15, the J call TRBJ2-7; D gene unclear. This CDR3 region has 13 residues. With 0 bases removed from V and 4 bases from J, the gap between germline ends came to 7 bases. Germline CDR1 and CDR2: LNHNV and YYDKDF (reference sequence). CDR3 bases: TGTGCCACCAGCAGAGATCCGGGTTACGAGCAGTACTTC. Its protein product is CATSRDPGYEQYF.

The V call is TRBV18, the J call TRBJ2-4; 9 bases agree with TRBD2. Germline lookup yields CDR1 KGHSH and CDR2 LQKENI. This CDR3 comprises 14 residues. The V and J ends lost 6 bases and 7 bases, in that order; junction bases with no gene match: 7. In nucleotides, the CDR3 is TGTGCCAGCTCCACGGGACTAGCTCCCAACATTCAGTACTTC. It translates to CASSTGLAPNIQYF.

The chain has TRBV5-6 and TRBJ2-7; 9 nucleotides agree with TRBD2. The germline gives CDR1 SGHDT, CDR2 YYEEEE. The V gene end was trimmed by 0 bases and the J gene end by 2 bases; junction bases not matched to a gene: 3. The CDR3 has 15 amino acids. DNA of the CDR3: TGTGCCAGCAGCTTGGCCGGCGGGAGGGCCTACGAGCAGTACTTC. Protein sequence: CASSLAGGRAYEQYF. Looking up the rest from reference TRBV5-6 and TRBJ2-7 gives the full variable domain: DAGVTQSPTHLIKTRGQQVTLRCSPKSGHDTVSWYQQALGQGPQFIFQYYEEEERQRGNFPDRFSGHQFPNYSSELNVNALLLGDSALYLCASSLAGGRAYEQYFGPGTRLTVT.